This paragraph covers one TCR beta chain sequence. The data were obtained in a study of blood T cell repertoires in COVID-19. The wider study: The United States, Italy and Spain provided the acute and convalescent COVID-19 samples. Nucleic acid was either cDNA or gDNA, and it came from T cells, B-cell-depleted T cells, or PBMCs.

The CDR3 sequence is 14 residues long. CDR1 is MNHEY and CDR2 is SVGAGI in the germline V gene. V gave up 6 bases and J gave up 8 bases; unmatched junction bases: 10. As handled by the study authors: Reference gene primers were amplified, and this amplification served to estimate nucleated cell counts. Measured with immunoSEQ multiplex PCR; TCRdb has only the in-frame clones, and not every one. V, J and clone size were drawn from that table, and D and trimming were deduced from the DNA. This sample carries about 100,000 clones, roughly 92% of them seen once, and the ten largest clones take 0.97%. V is TRBV6-5 and J is TRBJ1-2; 9 bases fit TRBD1. The clonotype comes from a man aged 60 to 69 with acute or convalescent COVID-19. The specimen was peripheral blood. This CDR3 is CASSPLGTGSGYTF. Written as DNA, the CDR3 is TGTGCCAGCAGCCCACTCGGGACAGGGAGCGGCTACACCTTC.